The 10 T cell receptor beta chains listed next were all sequenced from one sample in a study of shared clonotypes between healthy human individuals. Sequencing used immunoSEQ multiplex PCR; TCRdb keeps in-frame clones, though not all of them. The sample contains about 2 million clones, over 85% of which appear only once. The sample comprised naive CD4+ T cells sorted from blood. Sample subset: CD45RA+ positively selected. These receptors were collected from a man younger than 35 in good health.

The J gene is TRBJ1-2, the V gene TRBV30, with D possibly matching TRBD1 (5 bases). V was trimmed by 0 bases and J by 1 base, leaving 9 bases between them. Germline values: CDR1 GTSNPN, CDR2 SVGIG (reference sequence). The length of the CDR3 is 14 residues. Written as DNA, the CDR3 is TGTGCCTGGAGTGTACGGGGCAATAACTATGGCTACACCTTC. It specifies CAWSVRGNNYGYTF.

The chain has TRBV4-1 and TRBJ1-1; D is unresolved. The CDR3 length is 16 residues. CDR1 MGHRA and CDR2 YSYEKL come from the germline V gene. Deletions cut 4 bases from V and 1 base from J, with 16 bases between. The CDR3 here is CASSLRGIEGNTEAFF. The CDR3 nucleotides are TGCGCCAGCAGCCTCAGAGGCATCGAGGGGAACACTGAAGCTTTCTTT.

The chain links TRBV2 to TRBJ2-1; no clear D gene. Trimming cost V 4 bases and J 5 bases, with 6 bases left between them. This CDR3 is built from 12 residues. Germline loops: CDR1 SNHLY, CDR2 FYNNEI. The CDR3 here is CASSGGNNEQFF. The CDR3, as DNA: TGTGCCAGCAGTGGCGGCAACAATGAGCAGTTCTTC.

The DNA of the CDR3 is TGTGCCAGCAGCTTATCTATAGCGGGGGGGCCTGGTGAGCAGTTCTTC. This codes for CASSLSIAGGPGEQFF. The rearrangement joins TRBV7-6 to TRBJ2-1; 11 bases align to TRBD2. The CDR3 consists of 16 residues. J gave up 9 bases and V 2 bases, and 9 bases lay outside the gene matches. The V gene's germline CDR1 is SGHVS and CDR2 FNYEAQ.

This clone was observed at least ten times. The J gene is TRBJ1-2, the V gene TRBV19, with 7 positions matching TRBD1. Germline lookup yields CDR1 LNHDA and CDR2 SQIVND (reference sequence). The CDR3 runs 14 residues. J lost 4 bases, V lost 6 bases, and 8 bases had no gene match. CDR3 residues: CASSPDRVFYGYTF. Here the CDR3 DNA reads TGTGCCAGTAGCCCCGACAGGGTCTTCTATGGCTACACCTTC.

The chain has TRBV10-3 and TRBJ1-2, with 8 bases identical to TRBD1. V gave up 10 bases and J gave up 6 bases; unmatched junction bases: 7. Germline CDR1 ENHRY, CDR2 SYGVKD. This CDR3 contains 12 residues. CDR3 sequence: CATPDRANGYTF. CDR3 DNA: TGTGCCACACCGGACAGGGCGAATGGCTACACCTTC.

The chain couples TRBV27 to TRBJ2-5, with D perhaps TRBD2 (6 bases). The germline gives CDR1 MNHEY, CDR2 SMNVEV (reference sequence). The CDR3 is 12 residues long. V lost 8 bases and J 2 bases, leaving 9 bases between the germline ends. The CDR3 sequence is CASPGGQETQYF. The CDR3 DNA follows: TGTGCCAGCCCTGGGGGGCAAGAGACCCAGTACTTC.

The V gene is TRBV5-1, the J gene TRBJ1-4; no reliable D call. Germline CDR1 and CDR2: SGHRS and YFSETQ. The V and J ends lost 0 bases and 7 bases respectively, with 7 bases between them. The CDR3 has 13 residues. DNA for the CDR3: TGCGCCAGCAGCTTGGAGGAGGGTGAAAAACTGTTTTTT. Its translation is CASSLEEGEKLFF.

This clone has a single count. The rearrangement links TRBV11-3 to TRBJ2-1; 8 bases are shared with TRBD2. Per germline, CDR1 SGHNT and CDR2 YENEEA. V shed 1 base and J 4 bases; nucleotides not matched to a gene: 6. This CDR3 is 16 amino acids long. CDR3 sequence (DNA): TGTGCCAGCAGCTTAGGGACGGGAGGGAGTTACAATGAGCAGTTCTTC. Amino acid sequence: CASSLGTGGSYNEQFF.

The rearrangement joins TRBV12-5 to TRBJ1-2; D is uncertain. Germline V lookup: CDR1 LGHNT, CDR2 FRNRAP. There are 19 residues in the CDR3. V dropped 2 bases and J dropped 4 bases, with 26 bases sitting between them. The DNA for the CDR3 is TGTGCTAGTGGTTTGTGGGTTCGGGCAGGTAAACAACCGACCTATGGCTACACCTTC. Protein sequence: CASGLWVRAGKQPTYGYTF.